The present T cell receptor beta chain was sequenced within a study of blood T cell repertoires in COVID-19. CDR1 is MNHNS and CDR2 is SASEGT in the germline V gene. The CDR3 consists of 17 residues. Trimming removed 3 bases from V and 2 bases from J; junction bases left unmatched: 10. Source study methods: Reference gene primer amplification in the assay estimated nucleated cell counts. Sequenced by immunoSEQ multiplex PCR; TCRdb stores in-frame clones only, minus some. V and J calls and clone size are those listed in that table; D and trimming were worked out from the DNA. Counted here are some 30,000 clones, about 90% occurring once; the ten biggest clones make up about 1%.

The chain joins TRBV6-1 to TRBJ2-7; 10 bases align to TRBD1. Sequencing was done on a sample of peripheral blood. The receptor was derived from a man between 70 and 80 years old with active or convalescent COVID-19. CDR3 DNA sequence: TGTGCCAGCAGTGATCCTTATCCCGGGACAGGGGCCTACGAGCAGTACTTC. Translation gives CASSDPYPGTGAYEQYF.